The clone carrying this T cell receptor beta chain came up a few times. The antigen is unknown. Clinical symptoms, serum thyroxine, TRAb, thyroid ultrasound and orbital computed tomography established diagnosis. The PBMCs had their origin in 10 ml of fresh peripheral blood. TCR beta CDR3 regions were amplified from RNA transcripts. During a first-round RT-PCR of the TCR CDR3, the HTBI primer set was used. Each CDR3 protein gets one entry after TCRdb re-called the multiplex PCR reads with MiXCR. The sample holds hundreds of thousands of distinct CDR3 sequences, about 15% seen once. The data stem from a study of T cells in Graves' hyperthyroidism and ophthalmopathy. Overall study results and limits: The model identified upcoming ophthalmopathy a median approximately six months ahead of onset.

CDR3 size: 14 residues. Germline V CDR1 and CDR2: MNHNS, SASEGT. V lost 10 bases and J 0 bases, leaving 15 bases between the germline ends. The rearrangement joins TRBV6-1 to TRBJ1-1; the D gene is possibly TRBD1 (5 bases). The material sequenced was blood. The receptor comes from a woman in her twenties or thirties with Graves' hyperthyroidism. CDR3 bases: TGTGCCATCAAGTTGGGACGGCTGAACACTGAAGCTTTCTTT. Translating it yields CAIKLGRLNTEAFF.